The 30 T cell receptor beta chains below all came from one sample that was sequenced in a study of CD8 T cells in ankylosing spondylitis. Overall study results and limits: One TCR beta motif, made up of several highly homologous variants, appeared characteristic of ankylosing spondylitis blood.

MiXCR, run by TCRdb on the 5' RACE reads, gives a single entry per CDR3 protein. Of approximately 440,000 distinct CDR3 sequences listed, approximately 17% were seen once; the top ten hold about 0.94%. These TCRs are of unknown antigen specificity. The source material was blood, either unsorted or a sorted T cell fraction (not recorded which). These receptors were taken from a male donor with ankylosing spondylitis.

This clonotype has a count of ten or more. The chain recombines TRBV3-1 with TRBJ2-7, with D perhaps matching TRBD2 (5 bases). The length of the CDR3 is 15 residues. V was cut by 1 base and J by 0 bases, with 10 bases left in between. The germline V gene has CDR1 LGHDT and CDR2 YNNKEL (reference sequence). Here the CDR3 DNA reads TGTGCCAGCAGCCAAGTTTCAGCGGCCTCCTACGAGCAGTACTTC. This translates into CASSQVSAASYEQYF.

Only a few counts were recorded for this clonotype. The CDR3 loop is CASSQAHEQFF. The CDR3 DNA follows: TGTGCCAGCAGCCAAGCGCATGAGCAGTTCTTC. V is TRBV3-1 and J is TRBJ2-1; no definite D call. V lost 1 base to trimming and J lost 8 bases, with 3 bases between them. The CDR3 consists of 11 residues. Germline V gene lookup returns CDR1 LGHDT and CDR2 YNNKEL (reference sequence).

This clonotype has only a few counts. As DNA, the CDR3 is TGTGCCAGCAGTTTATTCCCCGGGAACACCATATATTTT. Encoded protein: CASSLFPGNTIYF. This sequence joins TRBV27 and TRBJ1-3; D is uncertain. V lost 1 base and J 7 bases, leaving 8 bases between the germline ends. The CDR3 totals 13 residues. Germline V gene sequence: CDR1 MNHEY, CDR2 SMNVEV (reference sequence).

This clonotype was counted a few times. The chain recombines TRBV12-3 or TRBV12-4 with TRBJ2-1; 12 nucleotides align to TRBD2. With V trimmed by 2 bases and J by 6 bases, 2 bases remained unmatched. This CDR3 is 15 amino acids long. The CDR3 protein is CASSLTSGGLNEQFF. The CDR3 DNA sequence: TGTGCCAGCAGTTTAACTAGCGGGGGGCTCAATGAGCAGTTCTTC.

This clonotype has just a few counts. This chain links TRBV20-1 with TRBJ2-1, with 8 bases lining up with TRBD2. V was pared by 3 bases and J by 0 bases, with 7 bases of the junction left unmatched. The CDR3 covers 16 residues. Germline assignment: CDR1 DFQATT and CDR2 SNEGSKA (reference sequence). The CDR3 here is CSASELAASSYNEQFF. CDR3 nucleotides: TGCAGTGCTAGTGAACTAGCGGCAAGCTCCTACAATGAGCAGTTCTTC.

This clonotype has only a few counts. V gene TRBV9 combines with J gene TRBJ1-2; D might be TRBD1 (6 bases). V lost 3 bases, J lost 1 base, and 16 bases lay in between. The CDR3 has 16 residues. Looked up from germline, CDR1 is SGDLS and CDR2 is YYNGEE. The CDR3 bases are TGTGCCAGCAGCGCGCTTGGGGGGGGCCGTAACTATGGCTACACCTTC. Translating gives CASSALGGGRNYGYTF.

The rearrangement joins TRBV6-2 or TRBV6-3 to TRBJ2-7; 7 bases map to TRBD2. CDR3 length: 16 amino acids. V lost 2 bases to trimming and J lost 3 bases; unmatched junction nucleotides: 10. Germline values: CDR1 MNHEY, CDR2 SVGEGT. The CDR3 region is CASSYLPSGAGYEQYF. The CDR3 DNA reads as TGTGCCAGCAGTTACCTACCTAGCGGAGCGGGCTACGAGCAGTACTTC.

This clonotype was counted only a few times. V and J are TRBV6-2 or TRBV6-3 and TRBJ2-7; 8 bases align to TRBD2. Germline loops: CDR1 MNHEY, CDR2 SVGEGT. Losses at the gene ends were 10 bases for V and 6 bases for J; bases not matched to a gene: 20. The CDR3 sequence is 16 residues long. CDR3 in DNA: TGTGCCACCCATAGGGCTCAGGTAAACGCGGGAGGCGAGCAGTACTTC. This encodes CATHRAQVNAGGEQYF.

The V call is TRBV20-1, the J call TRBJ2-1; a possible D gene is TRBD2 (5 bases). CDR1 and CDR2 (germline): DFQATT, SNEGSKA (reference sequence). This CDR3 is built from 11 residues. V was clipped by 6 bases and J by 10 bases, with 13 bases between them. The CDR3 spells CSAPADFEQFF. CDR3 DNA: TGCAGTGCCCCAGCGGACTTCGAGCAGTTCTTC.

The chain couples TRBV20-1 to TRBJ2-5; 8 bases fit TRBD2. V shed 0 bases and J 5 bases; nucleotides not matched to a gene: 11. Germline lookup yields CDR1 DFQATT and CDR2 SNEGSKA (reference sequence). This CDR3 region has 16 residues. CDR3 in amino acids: CSARDWRGDSWETQYF. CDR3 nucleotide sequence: TGCAGTGCTAGAGACTGGCGGGGGGACTCGTGGGAGACCCAGTACTTC.

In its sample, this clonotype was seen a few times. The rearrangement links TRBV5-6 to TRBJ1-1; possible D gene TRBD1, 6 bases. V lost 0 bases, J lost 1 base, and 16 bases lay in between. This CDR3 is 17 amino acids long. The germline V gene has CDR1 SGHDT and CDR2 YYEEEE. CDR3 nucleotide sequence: TGTGCCAGCAGCTTGGGGGGTTCGGGGGCTTGGAACACTGAAGCTTTCTTT. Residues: CASSLGGSGAWNTEAFF.

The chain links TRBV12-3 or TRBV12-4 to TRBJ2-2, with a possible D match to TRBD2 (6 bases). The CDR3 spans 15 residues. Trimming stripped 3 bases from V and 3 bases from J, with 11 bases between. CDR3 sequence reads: CASSFRGIDTGELFF. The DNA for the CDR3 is TGTGCCAGCAGTTTCCGGGGGATAGACACCGGGGAGCTGTTTTTT.

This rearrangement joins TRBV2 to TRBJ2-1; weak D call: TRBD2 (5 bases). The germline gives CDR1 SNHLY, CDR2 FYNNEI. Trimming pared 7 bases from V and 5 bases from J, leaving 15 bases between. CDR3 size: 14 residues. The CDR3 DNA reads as TGTGCCAGCAACTTCGGGCTAGCCCACAATGAGCAGTTCTTC. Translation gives CASNFGLAHNEQFF.

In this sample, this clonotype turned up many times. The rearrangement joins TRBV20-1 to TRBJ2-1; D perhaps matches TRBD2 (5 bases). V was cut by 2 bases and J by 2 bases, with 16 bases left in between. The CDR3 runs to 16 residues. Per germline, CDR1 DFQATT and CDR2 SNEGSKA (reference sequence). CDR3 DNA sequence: TGCAGTGCTAGATCCCTCACTAGGGCCCCCTACAATGAGCAGTTCTTC. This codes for CSARSLTRAPYNEQFF.

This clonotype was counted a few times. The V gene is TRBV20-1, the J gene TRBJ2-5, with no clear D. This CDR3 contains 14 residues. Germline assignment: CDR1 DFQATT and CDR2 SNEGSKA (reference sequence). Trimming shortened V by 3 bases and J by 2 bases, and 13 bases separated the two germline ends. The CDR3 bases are TGCAGTGCTAGGTCTCCAGGAACGCAAGAGACCCAGTACTTC. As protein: CSARSPGTQETQYF.

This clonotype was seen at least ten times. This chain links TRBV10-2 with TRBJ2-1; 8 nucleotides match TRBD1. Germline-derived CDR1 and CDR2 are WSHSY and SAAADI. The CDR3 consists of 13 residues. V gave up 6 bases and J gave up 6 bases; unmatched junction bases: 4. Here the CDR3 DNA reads TGCGCCAGCAGGCTGACAGGGGTCAATGAGCAGTTCTTC. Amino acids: CASRLTGVNEQFF.

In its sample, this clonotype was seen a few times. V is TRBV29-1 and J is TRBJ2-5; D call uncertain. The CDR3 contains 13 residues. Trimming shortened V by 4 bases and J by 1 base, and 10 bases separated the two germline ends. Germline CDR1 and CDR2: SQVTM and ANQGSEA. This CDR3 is CSVALRSQETQYF. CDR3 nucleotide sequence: TGCAGCGTTGCACTTCGGTCCCAAGAGACCCAGTACTTC.

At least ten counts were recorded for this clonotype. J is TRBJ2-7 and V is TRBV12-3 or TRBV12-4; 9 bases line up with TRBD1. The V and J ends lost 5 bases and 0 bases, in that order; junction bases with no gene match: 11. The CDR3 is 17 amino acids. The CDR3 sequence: CASSIDRGTTRSYEQYF. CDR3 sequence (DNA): TGTGCCAGCAGTATTGACAGGGGGACCACCCGCTCCTACGAGCAGTACTTC.

The CDR3 loop reads CSASLSSTDTQYF. DNA of the CDR3: TGCAGTGCTAGTCTCAGTAGCACAGATACGCAGTATTTT. The genes are TRBV20-1 and TRBJ2-3, with unresolved D. Trimming removed 3 bases from V and 0 bases from J, with 7 bases in between. CDR3 length: 13 amino acids. The germline CDR1 and CDR2 sequences are DFQATT and SNEGSKA (reference sequence).

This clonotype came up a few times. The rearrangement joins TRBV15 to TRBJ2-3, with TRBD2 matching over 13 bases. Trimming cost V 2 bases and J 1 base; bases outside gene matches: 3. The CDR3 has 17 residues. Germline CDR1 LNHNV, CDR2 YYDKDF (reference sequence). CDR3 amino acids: CATSRRTSGSGTDTQYF. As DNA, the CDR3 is TGTGCCACCAGCAGACGGACTAGCGGGAGCGGCACAGATACGCAGTATTTT.

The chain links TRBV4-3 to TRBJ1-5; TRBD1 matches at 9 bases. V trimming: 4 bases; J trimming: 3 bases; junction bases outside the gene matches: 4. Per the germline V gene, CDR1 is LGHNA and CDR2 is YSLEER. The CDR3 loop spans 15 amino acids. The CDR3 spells CASSLGTGINQPQHF. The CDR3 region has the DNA TGCGCCAGCAGCCTCGGGACAGGGATCAATCAGCCCCAGCATTTT.

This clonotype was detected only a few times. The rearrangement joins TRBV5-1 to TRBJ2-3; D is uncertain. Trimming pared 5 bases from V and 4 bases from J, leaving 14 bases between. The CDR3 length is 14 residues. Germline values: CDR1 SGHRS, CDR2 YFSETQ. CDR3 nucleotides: TGCGCCAGCAGTATTTCGGAGCTGGCAGATACGCAGTATTTT. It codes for CASSISELADTQYF.

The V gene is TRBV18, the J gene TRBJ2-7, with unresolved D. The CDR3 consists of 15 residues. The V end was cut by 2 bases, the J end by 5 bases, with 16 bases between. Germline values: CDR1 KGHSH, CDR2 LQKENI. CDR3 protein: CASSPWEGSVNEQYF. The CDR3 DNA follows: TGTGCCAGCTCACCATGGGAAGGTTCGGTGAACGAGCAGTACTTC.

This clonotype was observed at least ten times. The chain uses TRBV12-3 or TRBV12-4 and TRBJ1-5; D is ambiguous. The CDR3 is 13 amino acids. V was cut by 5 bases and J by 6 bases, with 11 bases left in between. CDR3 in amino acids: CASSPFSGQPQHF. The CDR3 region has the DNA TGTGCCAGCAGTCCCTTCAGTGGTCAGCCCCAGCATTTT.

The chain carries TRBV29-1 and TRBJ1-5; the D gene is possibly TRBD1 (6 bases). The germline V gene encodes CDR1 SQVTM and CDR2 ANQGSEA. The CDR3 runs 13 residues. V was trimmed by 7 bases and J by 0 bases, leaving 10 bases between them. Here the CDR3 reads CSAADSSNQPQHF. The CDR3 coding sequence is TGCAGCGCCGCGGACAGTAGCAATCAGCCCCAGCATTTT.

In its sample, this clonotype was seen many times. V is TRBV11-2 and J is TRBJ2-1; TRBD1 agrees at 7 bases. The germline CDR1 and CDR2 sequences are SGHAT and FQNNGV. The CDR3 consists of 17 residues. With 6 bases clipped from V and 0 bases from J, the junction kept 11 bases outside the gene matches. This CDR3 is CASRPPGQLSSYNEQFF. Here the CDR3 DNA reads TGTGCCAGCAGGCCCCCGGGACAGCTAAGCTCCTACAATGAGCAGTTCTTC.

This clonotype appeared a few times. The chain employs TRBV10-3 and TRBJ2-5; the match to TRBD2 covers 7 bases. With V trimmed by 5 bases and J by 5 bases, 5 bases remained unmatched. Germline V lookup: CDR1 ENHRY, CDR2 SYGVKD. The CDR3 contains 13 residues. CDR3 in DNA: TGTGCCATCAGTCCCATGGGGGGGGAGACCCAGTACTTC. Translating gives CAISPMGGETQYF.

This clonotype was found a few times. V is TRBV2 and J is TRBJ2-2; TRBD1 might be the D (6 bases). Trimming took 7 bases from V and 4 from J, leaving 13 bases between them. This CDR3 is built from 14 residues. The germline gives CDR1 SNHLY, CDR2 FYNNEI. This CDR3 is CASKRQDSTGELFF. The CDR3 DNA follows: TGTGCCAGCAAGCGACAGGATAGCACCGGGGAGCTGTTTTTT.

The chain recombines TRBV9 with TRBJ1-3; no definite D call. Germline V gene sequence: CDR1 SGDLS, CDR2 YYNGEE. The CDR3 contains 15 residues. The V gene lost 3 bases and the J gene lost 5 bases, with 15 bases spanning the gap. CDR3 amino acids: CASSASGSSRNTIYF. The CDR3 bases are TGTGCCAGCAGCGCCAGCGGGAGTTCACGAAACACCATATATTTT.

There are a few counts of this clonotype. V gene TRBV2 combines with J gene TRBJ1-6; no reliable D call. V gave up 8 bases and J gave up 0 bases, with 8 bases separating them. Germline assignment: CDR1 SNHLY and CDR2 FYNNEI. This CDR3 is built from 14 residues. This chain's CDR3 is CASRRSSYNSPLHF. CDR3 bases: TGTGCCAGCCGGAGGAGCTCCTATAATTCACCCCTCCACTTT. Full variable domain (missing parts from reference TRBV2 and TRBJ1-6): EPEVTQTPSHQVTQMGQEVILRCVPISNHLYFYWYRQILGQKVEFLVSFYNNEISEKSEIFDDQFSVERPDGSNFTLKIRSTKLEDSAMYFCASRRSSYNSPLHFGNGTRLTVT.